The source of this T cell receptor (beta chain) is a study of cytomegalovirus exposure and HLA in healthy donors. PCR involved 60 Vbeta and 13 Jbeta primers. Repertoires were generated with immunoSEQ multiplex PCR, while TCRdb's copy carries only in-frame clones and drops some. Its listing shows 200,000 to 250,000 clones. This CDR3 comprises 15 residues. Germline assignment: CDR1 SEHNR and CDR2 FQNEAQ (reference sequence). Between the trimmed V and J ends, which lost 4 bases and 4 bases, there was a span of 16 bases. The chain links TRBV7-9 to TRBJ2-5; D may be TRBD1 (5 bases). Input material: PBMCs. This clonotype was obtained from a woman in her twenties or thirties in good health and CMV-seropositive. The CDR3 DNA sequence: TGTGCCAGCAGCTCGAAGCCAGTAACAGGAGAGACCCAGTACTTC. Its translation: CASSSKPVTGETQYF.